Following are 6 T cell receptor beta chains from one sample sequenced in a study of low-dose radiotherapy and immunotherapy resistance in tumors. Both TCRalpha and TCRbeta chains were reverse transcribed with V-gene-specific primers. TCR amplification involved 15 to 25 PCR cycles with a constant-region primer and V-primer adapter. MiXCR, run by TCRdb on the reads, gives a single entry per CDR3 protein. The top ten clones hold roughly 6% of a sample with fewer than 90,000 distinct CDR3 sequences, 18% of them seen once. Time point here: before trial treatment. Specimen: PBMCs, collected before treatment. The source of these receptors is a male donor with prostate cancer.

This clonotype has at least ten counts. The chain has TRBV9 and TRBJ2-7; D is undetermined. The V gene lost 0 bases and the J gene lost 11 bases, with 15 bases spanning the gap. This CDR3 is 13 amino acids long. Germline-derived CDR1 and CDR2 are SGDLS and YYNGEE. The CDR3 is CASSVAGAGAKYF. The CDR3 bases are TGTGCCAGCAGCGTAGCCGGAGCAGGAGCCAAGTACTTC.

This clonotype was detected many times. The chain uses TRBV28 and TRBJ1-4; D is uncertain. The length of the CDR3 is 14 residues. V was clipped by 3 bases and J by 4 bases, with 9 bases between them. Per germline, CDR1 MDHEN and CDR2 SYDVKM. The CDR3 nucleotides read TGTGCCAGCAGTTTGCTAGCGGGTAATGAAAAACTGTTTTTT. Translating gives CASSLLAGNEKLFF.

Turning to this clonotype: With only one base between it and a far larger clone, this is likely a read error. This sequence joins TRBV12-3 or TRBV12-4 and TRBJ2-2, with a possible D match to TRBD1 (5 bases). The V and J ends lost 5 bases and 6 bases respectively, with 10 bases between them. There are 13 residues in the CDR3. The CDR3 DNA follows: TGTGCCAGCAGTGCAGGGTCTCCCGGGGAGCTGTTTTTT. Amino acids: CASSAGSPGELFF.

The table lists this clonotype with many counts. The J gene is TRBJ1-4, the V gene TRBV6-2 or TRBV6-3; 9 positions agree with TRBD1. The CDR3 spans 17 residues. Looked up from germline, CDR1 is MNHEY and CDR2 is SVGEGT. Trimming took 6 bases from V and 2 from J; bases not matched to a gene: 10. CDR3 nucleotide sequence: TGTGCCAGCAGCAGAGGACAGGGGTCTTGGACTAATGAAAAACTGTTTTTT. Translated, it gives CASSRGQGSWTNEKLFF.

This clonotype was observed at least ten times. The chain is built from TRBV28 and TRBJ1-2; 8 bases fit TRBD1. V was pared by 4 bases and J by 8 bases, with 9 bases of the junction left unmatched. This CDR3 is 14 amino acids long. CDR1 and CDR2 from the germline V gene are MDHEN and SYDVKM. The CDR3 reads CASSSFTGGKGYTF. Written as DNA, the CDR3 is TGTGCCAGCAGTTCCTTTACAGGGGGTAAGGGCTACACCTTC.

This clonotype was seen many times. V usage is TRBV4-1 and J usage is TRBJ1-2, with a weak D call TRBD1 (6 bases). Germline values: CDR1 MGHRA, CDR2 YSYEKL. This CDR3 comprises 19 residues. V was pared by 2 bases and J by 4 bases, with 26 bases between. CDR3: CASSQPSSTKGEEGYGYTF. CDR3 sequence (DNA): TGCGCCAGCAGCCAACCGTCGTCCACAAAGGGGGAGGAGGGCTATGGCTACACCTTC.